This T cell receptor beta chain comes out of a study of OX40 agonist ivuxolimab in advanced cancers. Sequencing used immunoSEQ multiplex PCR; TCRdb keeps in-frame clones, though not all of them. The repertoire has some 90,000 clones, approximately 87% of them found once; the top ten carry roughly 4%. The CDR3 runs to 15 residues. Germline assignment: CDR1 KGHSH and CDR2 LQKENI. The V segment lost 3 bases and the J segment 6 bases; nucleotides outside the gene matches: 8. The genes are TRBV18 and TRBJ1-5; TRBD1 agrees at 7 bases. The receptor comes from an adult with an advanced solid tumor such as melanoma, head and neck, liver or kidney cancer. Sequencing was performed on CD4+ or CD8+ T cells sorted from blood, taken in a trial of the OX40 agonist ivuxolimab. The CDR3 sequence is CASSPGDSGVQPQHF. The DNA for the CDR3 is TGTGCCAGCTCACCGGGGGACAGTGGAGTTCAGCCCCAGCATTTT.